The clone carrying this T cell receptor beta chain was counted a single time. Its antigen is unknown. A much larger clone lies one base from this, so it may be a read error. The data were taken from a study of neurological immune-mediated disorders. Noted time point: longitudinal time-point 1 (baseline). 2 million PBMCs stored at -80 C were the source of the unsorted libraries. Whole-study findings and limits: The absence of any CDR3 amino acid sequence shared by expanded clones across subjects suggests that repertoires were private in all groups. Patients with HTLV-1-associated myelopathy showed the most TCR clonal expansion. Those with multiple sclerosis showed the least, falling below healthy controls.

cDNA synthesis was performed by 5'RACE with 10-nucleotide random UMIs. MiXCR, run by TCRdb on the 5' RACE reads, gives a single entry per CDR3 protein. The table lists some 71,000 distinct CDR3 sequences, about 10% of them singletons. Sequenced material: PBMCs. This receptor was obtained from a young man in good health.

CDR3 coding DNA: TGCAGTGCTAGTTATGGAAACAATAAGCAGTTCTTC. It specifies CSASYGNNKQFF. The chain recombines TRBV20-1 with TRBJ2-1, with D uncertain. CDR1 is DFQATT, CDR2 SNEGSKA, per germline (reference sequence). The CDR3 sequence is 12 residues long.